This T cell receptor beta chain was recorded in a study of shared clonotypes between healthy human individuals. Study at large: For every donor, three CD4 naive, three CD4 memory, two CD8 naive and one CD8 memory plates were used.

Study results and caveats: Limitation of the genetic and exposure-history diversity represented came from the few donors.

TCRdb keeps only in-frame clones here, not all; method: immunoSEQ multiplex PCR. This sample has some 2 million clones, with 85% to 95% found just once. As regards this clone: The antigen remains undetermined.

The sequencing sample was made of naive CD4+ T cells sorted from blood. Specified subset: CD45RA+ positively selected. The sequence was obtained from a man between 18 and 29 years old in good health.

CDR3 sequence: CASSYLGSGVREQYF. The CDR3 DNA reads as TGTGCCAGCAGTTACTTAGGTTCGGGGGTAAGGGAGCAGTACTTC. The chain uses TRBV6-5 and TRBJ2-7, with D perhaps TRBD2 (6 bases). This CDR3 has 15 residues. Trimming took off 1 base at V and 7 bases at J, with 17 bases between the two ends. The germline V gene has CDR1 MNHEY and CDR2 SVGAGI.